This entry features one TCR beta chain sequence. Antigen specificity is unknown. The data were taken from a study of shared clonotypes between healthy human individuals. Study outcomes and limitations: Having only a few donors restricted how much genetic and exposure-history diversity was captured. Sequencing depth was expected to affect clonotype sharing among donors.

Running of the assay took place at deep level. In replicate PCRs of sorted subsets, approximately 200 ng DNA, roughly 31,000 T cell genomes, was used. The repertoire was sequenced with immunoSEQ multiplex PCR; TCRdb's copy has only in-frame clones and lacks some. Altogether roughly 2 million clones are present, 90% to 95% being singletons, with the ten largest covering 0.13%. From germline, CDR1 is MDHEN and CDR2 SYDVKM. Trimming cost V 5 bases and J 4 bases; bases outside gene matches: 8. CDR3 length: 15 residues. J is TRBJ2-3 and V is TRBV28; 8 bases line up with TRBD2. This receptor was obtained from a man between 18 and 35 years old in good health. Sequenced: naive CD4+ T cells sorted from blood. Subset in this sample: CD45RA+ positively selected. Here the CDR3 reads CASSGAGGPSDTQYF. The CDR3 DNA is TGTGCCAGCAGTGGGGCGGGGGGCCCCTCAGATACGCAGTATTTT.